A single TCR beta chain is shown here with its context. Compared with germline, one end of the junction differs, possibly owing to a read error. This sample was included in a study of PD-L1 blockade in urothelial cancer. Across the study: Each blood sample yielded a median of about 140,000 T cells.

The CDR3 length is 14 residues. Germline V gene sequence: CDR1 SGHVS, CDR2 FQNEAQ. Each patient presented with locally advanced or metastatic urothelial carcinoma. This table comes from immunoSEQ multiplex PCR, and its TCRdb copy is limited to in-frame clones, with some not included. The sample lists 80,000 to 100,000 clones, roughly 87% seen once, with around a tenth in the top ten. V usage is TRBV7-8 and J usage is TRBJ2-7; 8 bases agree with TRBD2. The sequence was collected from a man in his 70s with urothelial cancer. Sequences were derived from PBMCs, sampled around atezolizumab (anti-PD-L1) treatment. CDR3 region: CASSLAGPTYEQYF. The CDR3 DNA reads as TGTGCCAGCAGTTTAGCGGGGCCTACCTACGAGCAGTACTTC.